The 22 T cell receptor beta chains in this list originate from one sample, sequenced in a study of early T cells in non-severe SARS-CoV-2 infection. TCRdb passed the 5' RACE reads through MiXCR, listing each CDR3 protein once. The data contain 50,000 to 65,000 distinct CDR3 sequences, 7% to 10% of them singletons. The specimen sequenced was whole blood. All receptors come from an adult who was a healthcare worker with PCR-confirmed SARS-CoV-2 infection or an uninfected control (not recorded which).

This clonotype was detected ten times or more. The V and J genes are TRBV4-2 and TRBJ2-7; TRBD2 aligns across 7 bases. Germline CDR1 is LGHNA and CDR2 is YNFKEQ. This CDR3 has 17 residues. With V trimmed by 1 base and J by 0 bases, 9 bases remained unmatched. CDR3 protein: CASSQGFWLADSYEQYF. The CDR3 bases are TGTGCCAGCAGCCAAGGATTCTGGCTAGCGGACTCCTACGAGCAGTACTTC.

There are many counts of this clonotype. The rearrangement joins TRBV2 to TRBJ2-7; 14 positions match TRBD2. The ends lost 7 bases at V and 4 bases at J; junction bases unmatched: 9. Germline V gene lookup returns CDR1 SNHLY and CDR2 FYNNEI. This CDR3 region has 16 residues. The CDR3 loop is CASNSPGLAGAYEQYF. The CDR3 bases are TGTGCCAGCAATTCCCCGGGACTAGCGGGGGCGTACGAGCAGTACTTC.

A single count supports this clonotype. The CDR3: CASSVAGGAGDTQYF. The CDR3 region has the DNA TGTGCCAGCAGCGTAGCCGGGGGGGCAGGCGATACGCAGTATTTT. The chain employs TRBV9 and TRBJ2-3, with 8 nucleotides matching TRBD2. The CDR3 has 15 residues. V trimming: 0 bases; J trimming: 6 bases; junction bases outside the gene matches: 6. The germline V gene has CDR1 SGDLS and CDR2 YYNGEE.

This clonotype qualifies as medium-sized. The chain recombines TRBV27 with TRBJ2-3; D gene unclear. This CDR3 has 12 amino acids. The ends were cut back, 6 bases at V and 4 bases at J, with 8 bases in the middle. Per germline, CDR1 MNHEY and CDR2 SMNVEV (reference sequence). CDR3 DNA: TGTGCCAGCAGGCTAGGTCCAGATACGCAGTATTTT. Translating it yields CASRLGPDTQYF.

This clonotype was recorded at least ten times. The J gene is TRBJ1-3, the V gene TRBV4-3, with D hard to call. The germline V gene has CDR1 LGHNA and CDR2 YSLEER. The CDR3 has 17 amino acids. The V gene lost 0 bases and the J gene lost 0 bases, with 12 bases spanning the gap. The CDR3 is CASSQDSTRHSGNTIYF. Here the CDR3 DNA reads TGCGCCAGCAGCCAAGACTCCACCAGACACTCTGGAAACACCATATATTTT.

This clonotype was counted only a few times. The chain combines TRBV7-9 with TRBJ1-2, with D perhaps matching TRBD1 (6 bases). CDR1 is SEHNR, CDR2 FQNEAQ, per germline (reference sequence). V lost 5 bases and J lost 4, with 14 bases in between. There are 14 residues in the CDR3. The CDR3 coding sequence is TGTGCCAGCAGCCTAGGTGGACAGACCTATGGCTACACCTTC. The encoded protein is CASSLGGQTYGYTF.

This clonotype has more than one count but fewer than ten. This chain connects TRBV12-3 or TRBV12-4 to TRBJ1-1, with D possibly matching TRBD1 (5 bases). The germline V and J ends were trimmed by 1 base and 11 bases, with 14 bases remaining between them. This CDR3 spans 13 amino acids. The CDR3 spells CASSLGAGLLAFF. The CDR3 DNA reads TGTGCCAGCAGTTTAGGGGCAGGGTTATTGGCTTTCTTT.

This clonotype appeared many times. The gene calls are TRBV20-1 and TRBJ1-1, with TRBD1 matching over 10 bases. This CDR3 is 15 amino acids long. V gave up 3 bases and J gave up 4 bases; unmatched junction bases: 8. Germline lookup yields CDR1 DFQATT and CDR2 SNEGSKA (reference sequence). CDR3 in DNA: TGCAGTGCTAGGGGACAGGGGTTAAGGGTCACTGAAGCTTTCTTT. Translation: CSARGQGLRVTEAFF.

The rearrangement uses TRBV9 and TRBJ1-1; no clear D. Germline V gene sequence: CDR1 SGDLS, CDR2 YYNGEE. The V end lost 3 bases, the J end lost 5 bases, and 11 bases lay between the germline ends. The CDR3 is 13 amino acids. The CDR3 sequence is CASSAAFRTEAFF. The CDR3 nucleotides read TGTGCCAGCAGCGCGGCCTTCCGAACTGAAGCTTTCTTT.

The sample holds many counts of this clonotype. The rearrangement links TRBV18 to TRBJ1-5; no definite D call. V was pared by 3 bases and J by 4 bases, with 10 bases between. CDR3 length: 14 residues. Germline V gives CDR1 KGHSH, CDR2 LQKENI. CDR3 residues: CASSPASFNQPQHF. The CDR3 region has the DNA TGTGCCAGCTCACCGGCCAGCTTTAATCAGCCCCAGCATTTT.

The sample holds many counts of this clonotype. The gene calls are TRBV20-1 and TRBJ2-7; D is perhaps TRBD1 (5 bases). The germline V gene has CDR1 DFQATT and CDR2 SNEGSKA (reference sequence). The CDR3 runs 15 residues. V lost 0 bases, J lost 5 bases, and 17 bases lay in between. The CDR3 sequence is CSARDPKGPGDEQYF. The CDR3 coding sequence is TGCAGTGCTAGAGATCCTAAGGGGCCCGGAGACGAGCAGTACTTC.

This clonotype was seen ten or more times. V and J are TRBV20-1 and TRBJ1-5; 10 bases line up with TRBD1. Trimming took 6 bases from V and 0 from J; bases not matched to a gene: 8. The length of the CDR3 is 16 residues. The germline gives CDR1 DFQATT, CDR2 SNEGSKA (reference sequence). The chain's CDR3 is CSAGQGRTFSNQPQHF. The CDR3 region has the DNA TGCAGTGCGGGACAGGGGAGAACCTTTAGCAATCAGCCCCAGCATTTT.

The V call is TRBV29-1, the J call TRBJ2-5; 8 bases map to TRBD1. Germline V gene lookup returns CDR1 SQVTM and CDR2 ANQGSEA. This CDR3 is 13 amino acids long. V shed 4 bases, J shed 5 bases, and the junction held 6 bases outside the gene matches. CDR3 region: CSVATGVAETQYF. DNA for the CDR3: TGCAGCGTTGCGACAGGGGTTGCCGAGACCCAGTACTTC.

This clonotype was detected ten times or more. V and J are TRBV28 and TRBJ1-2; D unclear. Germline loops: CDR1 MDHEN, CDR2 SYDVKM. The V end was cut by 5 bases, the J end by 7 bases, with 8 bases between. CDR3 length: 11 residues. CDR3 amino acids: CASSGVFGYTF. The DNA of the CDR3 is TGTGCCAGCAGTGGGGTTTTTGGCTACACCTTC.

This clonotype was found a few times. As DNA, the CDR3 is TGTGCCAGCAGCCGTTCTAGCGTCAAGAGCTCCTACAATGAGCAGTTCTTC. Its translation: CASSRSSVKSSYNEQFF. V gene TRBV6-2 or TRBV6-3 combines with J gene TRBJ2-1; perhaps TRBD2 as D (6 bases). Trimming stripped 6 bases from V and 0 bases from J, with 18 bases between. CDR1 is MNHEY, CDR2 SVGEGT, per germline. This CDR3 is built from 17 residues.

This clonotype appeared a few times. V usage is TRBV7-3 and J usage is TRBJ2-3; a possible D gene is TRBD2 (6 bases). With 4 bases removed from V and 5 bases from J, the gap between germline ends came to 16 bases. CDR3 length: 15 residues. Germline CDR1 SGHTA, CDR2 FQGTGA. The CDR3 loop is CASSSPSGGVDTQYF. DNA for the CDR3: TGTGCCAGCAGCTCCCCTTCCGGGGGAGTAGATACGCAGTATTTT.

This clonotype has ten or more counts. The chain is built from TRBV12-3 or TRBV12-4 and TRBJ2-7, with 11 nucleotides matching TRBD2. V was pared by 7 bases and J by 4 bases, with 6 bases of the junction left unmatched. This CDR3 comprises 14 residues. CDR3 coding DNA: TGTGCCAGCACCCCGGGACTAGCGGATTACGAGCAGTACTTC. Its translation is CASTPGLADYEQYF.

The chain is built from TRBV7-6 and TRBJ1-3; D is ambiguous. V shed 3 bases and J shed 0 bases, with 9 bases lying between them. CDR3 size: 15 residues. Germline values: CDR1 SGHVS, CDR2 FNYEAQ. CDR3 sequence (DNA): TGTGCCAGCAGCTTTAACAGCGACTCTGGAAACACCATATATTTT. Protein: CASSFNSDSGNTIYF.

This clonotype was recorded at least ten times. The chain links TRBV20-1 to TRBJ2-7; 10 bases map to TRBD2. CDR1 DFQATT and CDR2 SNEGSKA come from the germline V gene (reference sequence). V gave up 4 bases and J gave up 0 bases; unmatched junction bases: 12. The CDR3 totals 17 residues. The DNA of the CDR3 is TGCAGTGCTACAGAGTTAGCGGGAGGTCCGCCCTCCTACGAGCAGTACTTC. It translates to CSATELAGGPPSYEQYF.

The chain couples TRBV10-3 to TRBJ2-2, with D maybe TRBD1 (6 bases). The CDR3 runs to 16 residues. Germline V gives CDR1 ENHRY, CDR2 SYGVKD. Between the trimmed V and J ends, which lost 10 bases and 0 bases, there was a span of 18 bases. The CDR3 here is CATEGVDLANTGELFF. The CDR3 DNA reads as TGTGCCACCGAGGGGGTCGACCTCGCGAACACCGGGGAGCTGTTTTTT.

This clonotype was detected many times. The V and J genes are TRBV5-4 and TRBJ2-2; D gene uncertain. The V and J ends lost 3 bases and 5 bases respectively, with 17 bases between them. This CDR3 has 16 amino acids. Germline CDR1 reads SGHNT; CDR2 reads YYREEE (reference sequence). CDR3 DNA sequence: TGTGCCAGCAGCTCCGGAAGAGAGTGGTCAACCGGGGAGCTGTTTTTT. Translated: CASSSGREWSTGELFF.

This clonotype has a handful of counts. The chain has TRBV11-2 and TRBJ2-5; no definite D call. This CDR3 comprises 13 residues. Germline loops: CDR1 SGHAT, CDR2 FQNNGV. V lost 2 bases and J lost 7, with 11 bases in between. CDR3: CASSLSTTGTQYF. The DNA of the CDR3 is TGTGCCAGCAGCTTAAGTACGACCGGGACCCAGTACTTC. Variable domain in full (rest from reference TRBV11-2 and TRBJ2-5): EAGVAQSPRYKIIEKRQSVAFWCNPISGHATLYWYQQILGQGPKLLIQFQNNGVVDDSQLPKDRFSAERLKGVDSTLKIQPAKLEDSAVYLCASSLSTTGTQYFGPGTRLLVL.